This T cell receptor beta chain emerged from a study of cytomegalovirus exposure and HLA in healthy donors. The V gene lost 4 bases and the J gene lost 0 bases, with 11 bases spanning the gap. Germline lookup yields CDR1 KGHSH and CDR2 LQKENI. The CDR3 totals 15 residues. In the case of this clone: The antigen remains undetermined.

Whole-study results and caveats: The authors considered a cluster of highly shared sequence variants likely to be a sequencing artifact. Among immune exposure information, only CMV serostatus was available. Researchers catalogued roughly 150 TCR beta chains as cytomegalovirus-associated.

PCR used 60 Vbeta primers and 13 Jbeta primers. Original processing notes: In a later analysis, of roughly 73 million unique beta chains, roughly 9.9 million appeared in at least two donors. Sequencing used immunoSEQ multiplex PCR; TCRdb keeps in-frame clones, though not all of them. That table is the source of V, J and clone size, and D and trimming were worked out from the DNA. The data hold about 150,000 clones, with roughly four fifths observed a single time. The source of this sequence is a man in his forties or fifties in good health and CMV-seronegative. Input material: PBMCs. J is TRBJ2-3 and V is TRBV18; D gene unclear. The CDR3 DNA reads as TGTGCCAGCTCACTAAACGTGGCTAGCACAGATACGCAGTATTTT. Its protein product is CASSLNVASTDTQYF.